These 19 T cell receptor beta chains were all obtained from the same sample, sequenced in a study of blood T cell repertoires in COVID-19. The data were produced by immunoSEQ multiplex PCR, yet TCRdb's version contains in-frame clones alone and is incomplete. The sample consists of 150,000 to 200,000 clones, 86% of them appearing once. Specimen: peripheral blood. Source of these receptors: a man in his fifties or sixties with acute or convalescent COVID-19.

The chain links TRBV11-2 to TRBJ1-2; TRBD1 is a possible D gene (6 bases). V lost 7 bases to trimming and J lost 6 bases, with 15 bases between them. CDR1 and CDR2 from the germline V gene are SGHAT and FQNNGV. The CDR3 is 13 residues long. Here the CDR3 reads CASNHGGRDGYTF. The CDR3 DNA is TGTGCCAGCAACCACGGGGGGCGGGATGGCTACACCTTC.

V and J are TRBV4-2 and TRBJ1-4; tentative D call: TRBD1 (5 bases). This CDR3 spans 16 amino acids. Germline CDR1 reads LGHNA; CDR2 reads YNFKEQ. V was shortened by 1 base and J by 6 bases, with 15 bases between the two germline ends. The CDR3 DNA follows: TGTGCCAGCAGCCAAGTTTCCCGTGGGGCGGATGAAAAACTGTTTTTT. This codes for CASSQVSRGADEKLFF.

This chain joins TRBV5-4 and TRBJ1-3, with 12 bases matching TRBD2. The J call is in doubt because the DNA end fits TRBJ2-2 better. The CDR3 length is 17 residues. From germline, CDR1 is SGHNT and CDR2 YYREEE (reference sequence). The CDR3 region is CASSSWTSGINTGELFF. The CDR3 region has the DNA TGTGCCAGCAGCTCGTGGACTAGCGGGATCAACACCGGGGAGCTGTTTTTT.

The chain employs TRBV19 and TRBJ1-1, with 9 bases matching TRBD1. The CDR3 has 14 residues. V shed 7 bases, J shed 7 bases, and the junction held 10 bases outside the gene matches. CDR1 and CDR2 from the germline V gene are LNHDA and SQIVND (reference sequence). The CDR3 DNA is TGTGCCAGTATTGAACCGGGACAGGGAATTGAAGCTTTCTTT. Its protein is CASIEPGQGIEAFF.

This chain connects TRBV2 to TRBJ1-1, with TRBD1 identical over 10 bases. Germline assignment: CDR1 SNHLY and CDR2 FYNNEI. This CDR3 is 14 amino acids long. The V segment lost 7 bases and the J segment 4 bases; nucleotides outside the gene matches: 6. CDR3 DNA: TGTGCCAGCAAGAGGGACAGGGGTGGCACTGAAGCTTTCTTT. Protein: CASKRDRGGTEAFF.

The chain carries TRBV5-1 and TRBJ2-2, with TRBD2 matching 8 bases. With V trimmed by 7 bases and J by 4 bases, 3 bases remained unmatched. The CDR3 spans 13 residues. Germline V gives CDR1 SGHRS, CDR2 YFSETQ. The CDR3, as DNA: TGCGCCAGCTCGGGAGGGAGCACCGGGGAGCTGTTTTTT. As protein: CASSGGSTGELFF.

The chain has TRBV27 and TRBJ1-2; TRBD1 matches at 7 bases. The CDR3 has 15 amino acids. Germline V CDR1 and CDR2: MNHEY, SMNVEV (reference sequence). J gave up 2 bases and V 8 bases, and 11 bases lay outside the gene matches. The CDR3 bases are TGTGCCAGCTCTTATACAGGGGCCTCCAACTATGGCTACACCTTC. Protein: CASSYTGASNYGYTF.

The gene calls are TRBV9 and TRBJ1-2; 8 nucleotides match TRBD1. After removal of 3 bases from V and 4 bases from J, the junction contained 8 bases not matched to a gene. This CDR3 contains 15 residues. Germline V gene lookup returns CDR1 SGDLS and CDR2 YYNGEE. CDR3 nucleotide sequence: TGTGCCAGCAGCGCCAGTTCGGGACAGGTCTATGGCTACACCTTC. The encoded protein is CASSASSGQVYGYTF.

The chain has TRBV13 and TRBJ2-1, with 14 bases fitting TRBD2. Germline CDR1 is PRHDT and CDR2 is FYEKMQ (reference sequence). This CDR3 spans 17 amino acids. The trim removed 5 bases at V and 0 bases at J, leaving 3 bases unmatched. The CDR3 bases are TGTGCCAGCAGCCCGACTAGCGGGAGGGGCTCCTACAATGAGCAGTTCTTC. It translates to CASSPTSGRGSYNEQFF.

The J gene is TRBJ2-7, the V gene TRBV13; D is ambiguous. V was clipped by 2 bases and J by 0 bases, with 8 bases between them. Germline CDR1 PRHDT, CDR2 FYEKMQ (reference sequence). The CDR3 extends over 14 amino acids. Here the CDR3 reads CASSLSVSSYEQYF. The CDR3 DNA sequence: TGTGCCAGCAGCTTAAGCGTGAGCTCCTACGAGCAGTACTTC.

The chain employs TRBV28 and TRBJ2-7, with 9 bases identical to TRBD2. This CDR3 is built from 18 residues. CDR1 is MDHEN, CDR2 SYDVKM, per germline. The J segment lost 0 bases and the V segment lost 6 bases, leaving 15 bases of the junction unmatched. The CDR3 reads CASSLRRDSGGSSYEQYF. The CDR3 DNA reads as TGTGCCAGCAGCCTACGTCGGGATAGCGGGGGTTCCTCCTACGAGCAGTACTTC. Full variable domain (remainder filled in from reference TRBV28 and TRBJ2-7): DVKVTQSSRYLVKRTGEKVFLECVQDMDHENMFWYRQDPGLGLRLIYFSYDVKMKEKGDIPEGYSVSREKKERFSLILESASTNQTSMYLCASSLRRDSGGSSYEQYFGPGTRLTVT.

The sample holds a few counts of this clone. The chain employs TRBV27 and TRBJ1-6; 8 nucleotides match TRBD1. The V and J ends lost 5 bases and 6 bases, in that order; junction bases with no gene match: 6. Germline-derived CDR1 and CDR2 are MNHEY and SMNVEV (reference sequence). CDR3 length equals 15 residues. The CDR3 sequence is CASSLQGAGNSPLHF. CDR3 nucleotides: TGTGCCAGCAGTCTCCAGGGGGCCGGTAATTCACCCCTCCACTTT.

The genes are TRBV30 and TRBJ1-2; D possibly corresponds to TRBD1 (5 bases). The V gene's germline CDR1 is GTSNPN and CDR2 SVGIG (reference sequence). This CDR3 spans 15 amino acids. V lost 5 bases and J lost 0, with 16 bases in between. The CDR3 loop reads CAWVPPSRANYGYTF. For the CDR3, the DNA is TGTGCCTGGGTCCCCCCCTCCAGGGCTAACTATGGCTACACCTTC.

This clone was counted many times. The V call is TRBV24-1, the J call TRBJ1-1; D is perhaps TRBD1 (6 bases). Germline V gene sequence: CDR1 KGHDR, CDR2 SFDVKD. V lost 0 bases, J lost 8 bases, and 9 bases lay in between. This CDR3 spans 13 amino acids. The CDR3 protein is CATSDLYRAEAFF. The CDR3 bases are TGTGCCACCAGTGATTTGTACAGGGCGGAAGCTTTCTTT.

The DNA for the CDR3 is TGCGCCAGCAGTGTACAGGGGGACACTGAAGCTTTCTTT. This translates into CASSVQGDTEAFF. The V call is TRBV5-1, the J call TRBJ1-1; 8 nucleotides agree with TRBD1. V dropped 5 bases and J dropped 3; count of bases not matched to a gene: 3. There are 13 residues in the CDR3. Germline CDR1 and CDR2: SGHRS and YFSETQ.

In its sample, this clone was seen once. V and J are TRBV30 and TRBJ2-2; perhaps TRBD1 as D (6 bases). V was cut by 2 bases and J by 4 bases, with 14 bases left in between. Germline-derived CDR1 and CDR2 are GTSNPN and SVGIG (reference sequence). CDR3 size: 15 residues. The CDR3 loop is CAWSRQGLRTGELFF. The CDR3 DNA sequence: TGTGCCTGGAGTAGGCAGGGGCTTCGCACCGGGGAGCTGTTTTTT.

This clone was found many times. The chain links TRBV27 to TRBJ2-7, with TRBD1 matching 8 bases. The CDR3 runs 13 residues. CDR1 and CDR2 (germline): MNHEY, SMNVEV (reference sequence). Trimming at V came to 6 bases and at J to 5 bases, leaving 6 bases not matched to a gene. CDR3 in DNA: TGTGCCAGCAGGCTGACAGGGGCGCACGAGCAGTACTTC. It encodes CASRLTGAHEQYF.

The chain links TRBV11-3 to TRBJ2-3, with D possibly being TRBD1 (5 bases). V lost 2 bases and J lost 0, with 9 bases in between. The CDR3 is made up of 15 amino acids. Germline CDR1 is SGHNT and CDR2 is YENEEA. The DNA of the CDR3 is TGTGCCAGCAGCTTAAGAACAGGTAGCACAGATACGCAGTATTTT. Translation: CASSLRTGSTDTQYF. Combining the CDR3 with reference TRBV11-3 and TRBJ2-3 gives the whole variable domain EAGVVQSPRYKIIEKKQPVAFWCNPISGHNTLYWYLQNLGQGPELLIRYENEEAVDDSQLPKDRFSAERLKGVDSTLKIQPAELGDSAVYLCASSLRTGSTDTQYFGPGTRLTVL.

For the CDR3, the DNA is TGTGCCAGCAGTTTTGGAGGAACGTGGTATGAAAAACTGTTTTTT. Amino acid sequence: CASSFGGTWYEKLFF. This chain joins TRBV27 and TRBJ1-4; D is unresolved. CDR3 length equals 15 residues. V shed 3 bases and J shed 6 bases, with 14 bases lying between them. Germline-derived CDR1 and CDR2 are MNHEY and SMNVEV (reference sequence).